The present T cell receptor (beta chain) was sequenced within a study of cytomegalovirus exposure and HLA in healthy donors. Study background: Some 180 million T cells yielded fewer than 120 million unique TCR beta sequences in earlier analysis.

CDR1 and CDR2 (germline): MNHNS, SASEGT. The CDR3 covers 14 residues. Trimming cost V 2 bases and J 2 bases, with 7 bases left between them. Notes on the study in general: A later analysis showed TCR association rates differing by HLA locus, peaking at DRB1 and lowest at HLA-C.

With respect to this clone: The antigen remains undetermined.

The PCR ran on 60 Vbeta and 13 Jbeta primers. Data came from immunoSEQ multiplex PCR; TCRdb stores just in-frame clones and leaves some out. The sample lists approximately 74,000 clones; about 71% were seen once. The TCR originated in a woman aged 35 to 49 in good health and CMV-seronegative. The sample taken for sequencing was PBMCs. J is TRBJ1-5 and V is TRBV6-1; D is unresolved. This chain's CDR3 is CASSEREGNQPQHF. Here the CDR3 DNA reads TGTGCCAGCAGTGAACGGGAAGGCAATCAGCCCCAGCATTTT.